These 31 T cell receptor beta chains were sequenced from one sample in a study of shared clonotypes between healthy human individuals. Terminally differentiated effector memory CD45RA+ cells were left out of the naive CD8 fraction, which was CD45RO-negative and positively selected for CCR7. Assay: immunoSEQ multiplex PCR; the TCRdb copy retains only in-frame clones and omits some. The sample includes hundreds of thousands of clones, approximately 90% of them seen just once. The material sequenced was naive CD8+ T cells sorted from blood. These receptors all stem from a man younger than 45 in good health.

The chain joins TRBV4-1 to TRBJ2-7, with 7 bases that match TRBD1. The germline CDR1 and CDR2 sequences are MGHRA and YSYEKL. After removal of 4 bases from V and 1 base from J, the junction contained 13 bases not matched to a gene. This CDR3 spans 17 amino acids. CDR3 amino acids: CASSLPGFGDRSYEQYF. The CDR3 bases are TGCGCCAGCAGCCTGCCCGGATTCGGGGACAGATCCTACGAGCAGTACTTC.

The rearrangement uses TRBV11-1 and TRBJ2-2; D may correspond to TRBD1 or TRBD2 (6 bases each). The V gene's germline CDR1 is SGHAT and CDR2 FQDESV (reference sequence). This CDR3 comprises 16 residues. V shed 4 bases and J shed 1 base, with 13 bases lying between them. The CDR3 DNA reads as TGTGCCAGCAGCTCGCCCGCGGGACAGAACACCGGGGAGCTGTTTTTT. Translating it yields CASSSPAGQNTGELFF.

The chain links TRBV7-9 to TRBJ1-5; 9 bases match TRBD1. V was pared by 7 bases and J by 3 bases, with 7 bases of the junction left unmatched. CDR1 is SEHNR, CDR2 FQNEAQ, per germline (reference sequence). The CDR3 covers 15 residues. CDR3 sequence: CASNHRGQVNQPQHF. The CDR3 DNA follows: TGTGCCAGCAACCACAGGGGGCAAGTCAATCAGCCCCAGCATTTT.

The chain uses TRBV9 and TRBJ2-3, with 9 bases matching TRBD2. Germline assignment: CDR1 SGDLS and CDR2 YYNGEE. This CDR3 contains 15 residues. Trimming removed 3 bases from V and 2 bases from J; junction bases left unmatched: 4. In DNA, the CDR3 is TGTGCCAGCAGCGATAGCGGGAGTTTCACAGATACGCAGTATTTT. Translation gives CASSDSGSFTDTQYF.

The chain couples TRBV19 to TRBJ2-3; D may match TRBD1 or TRBD2 (5 bases each). V lost 3 bases to trimming and J lost 0 bases, with 13 bases between them. The CDR3 runs 16 residues. CDR1 and CDR2 (germline): LNHDA, SQIVND (reference sequence). CDR3 bases: TGTGCCAGTAGTATGGGGGAGCGCCCTAGCACAGATACGCAGTATTTT. Residues: CASSMGERPSTDTQYF.

The genes are TRBV4-3 and TRBJ2-3; 8 positions match TRBD2. Germline V gene data show CDR1 as LGHNA and CDR2 as YSLEER. The CDR3 is made up of 15 amino acids. Losses at the gene ends were 1 base for V and 1 base for J; bases not matched to a gene: 1. The CDR3 protein is CASSQALAGTDTQYF. The CDR3 DNA is TGCGCCAGCAGCCAAGCACTAGCGGGCACAGATACGCAGTATTTT.

The CDR3 spells CASSQGKATNEKLFF. The CDR3 nucleotides are TGTGCCAGCAGCCAAGGGAAGGCAACTAATGAAAAACTGTTTTTT. V and J are TRBV14 and TRBJ1-4; D not resolved. The CDR3 consists of 15 residues. The V and J ends lost 1 base and 0 bases respectively, with 6 bases between them. Per germline, CDR1 SGHDN and CDR2 FVKESK.

The chain recombines TRBV7-2 with TRBJ1-5, with D unclear. The CDR3 is made up of 14 amino acids. V lost 1 base and J lost 0, with 4 bases in between. From germline, CDR1 is SGHTA and CDR2 FQGNSA. The CDR3 DNA reads as TGTGCCAGCAGCTTAGATCATAGCAATCAGCCCCAGCATTTT. This encodes CASSLDHSNQPQHF.

J is TRBJ2-7 and V is TRBV2; no firm D call. Germline loops: CDR1 SNHLY, CDR2 FYNNEI. The V end lost 1 base, the J end lost 5 bases, and 12 bases lay between the germline ends. This CDR3 is built from 14 residues. In DNA form, the CDR3 reads TGTGCCAGCAGTGAAGTTCAGGCGTCAGACGAGCAGTACTTC. It encodes CASSEVQASDEQYF.

The chain couples TRBV7-9 to TRBJ2-1, with D unclear. Germline-derived CDR1 and CDR2 are SEHNR and FQNEAQ (reference sequence). The CDR3 runs to 13 residues. Trimming took 10 bases from V and 5 from J, leaving 15 bases between them. The CDR3 bases are TGTGCCACAAATCACATAGCAGACAATGAGCAGTTCTTC. Residues: CATNHIADNEQFF.

This chain links TRBV28 with TRBJ2-3, with 10 bases identical to TRBD1. CDR1 is MDHEN and CDR2 is SYDVKM in the germline V gene. The CDR3 totals 15 residues. Unmatched junction bases numbered 5, after V lost 6 bases and J lost 2 bases. The CDR3 here is CASREGQGYTDTQYF. DNA for the CDR3: TGTGCCAGCAGGGAGGGACAGGGGTACACAGATACGCAGTATTTT.

The DNA of the CDR3 is TGTGCCAGCAGCCACTTAGGGGGTCCCACTGAAGCTTTCTTT. Its translation: CASSHLGGPTEAFF. V usage is TRBV4-2 and J usage is TRBJ1-1, with D possibly matching TRBD1 (6 bases). Between the trimmed V and J ends, which lost 3 bases and 4 bases, there was a span of 12 bases. The CDR3 spans 14 residues. Germline lookup yields CDR1 LGHNA and CDR2 YNFKEQ.

The rearrangement links TRBV6-4 to TRBJ2-3; 9 bases are shared with TRBD2. This CDR3 has 17 amino acids. Germline lookup yields CDR1 MRHNA and CDR2 SNTAGT. Losses at the gene ends were 2 bases for V and 3 bases for J; bases not matched to a gene: 9. CDR3 DNA sequence: TGTGCCAGCAGTGACGACAAACTAGCGGGTTTGACAGATACGCAGTATTTT. Translation: CASSDDKLAGLTDTQYF.

The rearrangement joins TRBV28 to TRBJ1-4; 11 bases are shared with TRBD1. The CDR3 runs 16 residues. CDR1 is MDHEN and CDR2 is SYDVKM in the germline V gene. V gave up 6 bases and J gave up 7 bases; unmatched junction bases: 10. The CDR3 bases are TGTGCCAGCAGCTTCGGGACAGGGGGATTTTTTGAAAAACTGTTTTTT. Its translation: CASSFGTGGFFEKLFF.

This chain links TRBV27 with TRBJ1-1; 8 bases are shared with TRBD1. Germline V lookup: CDR1 MNHEY, CDR2 SMNVEV (reference sequence). The V gene end was trimmed by 5 bases and the J gene end by 3 bases; junction bases not matched to a gene: 5. This CDR3 comprises 14 residues. CDR3 residues: CASSDRGFDTEAFF. DNA for the CDR3: TGTGCCAGCAGTGACAGGGGTTTTGACACTGAAGCTTTCTTT.

J is TRBJ1-5 and V is TRBV7-2, with TRBD1 matching 7 bases. Germline-derived CDR1 and CDR2 are SGHTA and FQGNSA. The CDR3 has 16 residues. J was trimmed by 5 bases and V by 5 bases; bases with no gene match: 12. The CDR3 nucleotides read TGTGCCAGCAGCCTGGGACAGCAATACAGACATCAGCCCCAGCATTTT. It yields the protein CASSLGQQYRHQPQHF.

V is TRBV7-9 and J is TRBJ1-4, with D unclear. Trimming stripped 4 bases from V and 9 bases from J, with 12 bases between. Germline CDR1 reads SEHNR; CDR2 reads FQNEAQ (reference sequence). This CDR3 has 13 amino acids. CDR3 nucleotides: TGTGCCAGCAGCTCCAATGACAATAAAAAACTGTTTTTT. Translating gives CASSSNDNKKLFF.

The V call is TRBV15, the J call TRBJ2-1; a weak D match, TRBD2 (5 bases). The V end lost 1 base, the J end lost 0 bases, and 10 bases lay between the germline ends. CDR3 length equals 16 residues. CDR1 is LNHNV and CDR2 is YYDKDF in the germline V gene (reference sequence). The DNA of the CDR3 is TGTGCCACCAGCAGAGCTGGCGGGCCCTCCTACAATGAGCAGTTCTTC. This gives the protein CATSRAGGPSYNEQFF.

A remark on this clone: A read error is likely here: a far larger clone is one base away. The J gene is TRBJ2-1, the V gene TRBV25-1; tentative D call: TRBD2 (6 bases). The V gene lost 8 bases and the J gene lost 11 bases, with 13 bases spanning the gap. Germline loops: CDR1 MGHDK, CDR2 SYGVNS. This CDR3 is 11 amino acids long. CDR3 protein: CASSPGDKQFF. CDR3 DNA sequence: TGTGCCAGCTCCCCGGGAGATAAGCAGTTCTTC. The full variable domain, its missing parts supplied by reference TRBV25-1 and TRBJ2-1, is EADIYQTPRYLVIGTGKKITLECSQTMGHDKMYWYQQDPGMELHLIHYSYGVNSTEKGDLSSESTVSRIRTEHFPLTLESARPSHTSQYLCASSPGDKQFFGPGTRLTVL.

J is TRBJ2-2 and V is TRBV11-3, with a weak D call TRBD1 (7 bases). Germline V gene sequence: CDR1 SGHNT, CDR2 YENEEA. The V and J ends lost 5 bases and 5 bases respectively, with 12 bases between them. The CDR3 contains 14 residues. The CDR3, as DNA: TGTGCCAGCAGCCGCGGGACAGCAACCGGGGAGCTGTTTTTT. Translating gives CASSRGTATGELFF.

The rearrangement links TRBV4-3 to TRBJ2-1, with D possibly being TRBD2 (5 bases). The CDR3 is 15 amino acids. The ends were cut back, 4 bases at V and 2 bases at J, with 12 bases in the middle. Germline-derived CDR1 and CDR2 are LGHNA and YSLEER. In DNA form, the CDR3 reads TGCGCCAGCAGCCCAACTAGTTCGCCCTACAATGAGCAGTTCTTC. Translating gives CASSPTSSPYNEQFF.

The chain couples TRBV7-6 to TRBJ2-1, with 8 bases aligning to TRBD1. Germline V gene lookup returns CDR1 SGHVS and CDR2 FNYEAQ. With V trimmed by 10 bases and J by 7 bases, 6 bases remained unmatched. The CDR3 length is 12 residues. The CDR3 region has the DNA TGTGCCACCAAGGGACAGGAGAATGAGCAGTTCTTC. Its protein product is CATKGQENEQFF.

The chain recombines TRBV7-2 with TRBJ1-1; D call uncertain. CDR1 is SGHTA and CDR2 is FQGNSA in the germline V gene. The CDR3 spans 13 residues. Trimming removed 3 bases at V and 0 bases at J, with 5 bases between. CDR3 region: CASSFPLNTEAFF. CDR3 coding DNA: TGTGCCAGCAGCTTCCCCTTGAACACTGAAGCTTTCTTT.

V usage is TRBV5-1 and J usage is TRBJ2-3; 12 nucleotides align to TRBD2. In germline, CDR1 is SGHRS, CDR2 YFSETQ. The CDR3 length is 18 residues. The ends lost 0 bases at V and 0 bases at J; junction bases unmatched: 5. CDR3 nucleotides: TGCGCCAGCAGCTTGGCCCTAGCGGGAGGGCCGAGCACAGATACGCAGTATTTT. Its protein product is CASSLALAGGPSTDTQYF.

The gene calls are TRBV28 and TRBJ2-1; TRBD2 matches at 14 bases. The CDR3 totals 16 residues. The V gene end was trimmed by 5 bases and the J gene end by 7 bases; junction bases not matched to a gene: 7. The germline CDR1 and CDR2 sequences are MDHEN and SYDVKM. In nucleotides, the CDR3 is TGTGCCAGCAGTATGACCGGGACTAGCGGGGGAAATGAGCAGTTCTTC. Translation gives CASSMTGTSGGNEQFF.

This clone was observed a single time. The chain has TRBV14 and TRBJ2-7; tentative D call: TRBD1 (5 bases). Germline V CDR1 and CDR2: SGHDN, FVKESK. V was trimmed by 1 base and J by 3 bases, leaving 10 bases between them. The CDR3 length is 14 residues. CDR3 region: CASSQGLQVYEQYF. DNA for the CDR3: TGTGCCAGCAGCCAAGGCCTACAGGTCTACGAGCAGTACTTC.

The chain couples TRBV5-1 to TRBJ2-5, with 8 bases lining up with TRBD1. Germline V gives CDR1 SGHRS, CDR2 YFSETQ. The CDR3 consists of 14 residues. V gave up 4 bases and J gave up 5 bases; unmatched junction bases: 7. CDR3 sequence (DNA): TGCGCCAGCAGCACCCCGGACAGGGACGAGACCCAGTACTTC. Protein sequence: CASSTPDRDETQYF.

V and J are TRBV29-1 and TRBJ2-5; weak D call: TRBD1 (5 bases). The CDR3 runs 13 residues. V gave up 2 bases and J gave up 3 bases, with 10 bases separating them. CDR1 SQVTM and CDR2 ANQGSEA come from the germline V gene. CDR3: CSVERVGEETQYF. In DNA form, the CDR3 reads TGCAGCGTTGAACGAGTAGGGGAAGAGACCCAGTACTTC.

The chain joins TRBV19 to TRBJ1-5; D gene ambiguous. Looked up from germline, CDR1 is LNHDA and CDR2 is SQIVND (reference sequence). CDR3 length: 14 residues. The V end was cut by 9 bases, the J end by 3 bases, with 15 bases between. CDR3 sequence reads: CASLGSPVNQPQHF. The CDR3 bases are TGTGCCAGCCTGGGATCCCCTGTCAATCAGCCCCAGCATTTT. Full variable domain (outside the CDR3, taken from reference TRBV19 and TRBJ1-5): DGGITQSPKYLFRKEGQNVTLSCEQNLNHDAMYWYRQDPGQGLRLIYYSQIVNDFQKGDIAEGYSVSREKKESFPLTVTSAQKNPTAFYLCASLGSPVNQPQHFGDGTRLSIL.

Worth noting for this clone: Other DNA sequences in the same sample also yield this CDR3. The chain carries TRBV27 and TRBJ2-3; no firm D call. The CDR3 is 12 residues long. Germline CDR1 is MNHEY and CDR2 is SMNVEV (reference sequence). Trimming took off 4 bases at V and 6 bases at J, with 8 bases between the two ends. For the CDR3, the DNA is TGTGCCAGCAGTTCCCCCAGGGATACGCAGTATTTT. Translating gives CASSSPRDTQYF.

DNA for the CDR3: TGTGCCAGCAGCTTTCTAGCGGGAGGGTTGAATGAGCAGTTCTTC. Translating it yields CASSFLAGGLNEQFF. This rearrangement joins TRBV5-4 to TRBJ2-1, with 12 bases aligning to TRBD2. Germline V gives CDR1 SGHNT, CDR2 YYREEE (reference sequence). The CDR3 is 15 residues long. Trimming removed 2 bases from V and 7 bases from J; junction bases left unmatched: 4.